The 25 T cell receptor beta chains listed next were all sequenced from one sample in a study of blood T cell repertoires in COVID-19. Here immunoSEQ multiplex PCR was the method, and the copy in TCRdb shows in-frame clones only, minus some. Of some 240,000 clones listed, around 86% are singletons. Material for sequencing was peripheral blood. Receptor source: a man aged 55 to 70 who had recovered from COVID-19.

The chain carries TRBV5-1 and TRBJ2-2; no clear D gene. The germline V gene encodes CDR1 SGHRS and CDR2 YFSETQ. CDR3 size: 14 residues. The V and J ends lost 0 bases and 4 bases respectively, with 7 bases between them. CDR3 protein: CASSLGQATGELFF. Written as DNA, the CDR3 is TGCGCCAGCAGCTTGGGGCAGGCCACCGGGGAGCTGTTTTTT.

V gene TRBV7-3 combines with J gene TRBJ1-6, with D maybe TRBD1 (5 bases). Trimming left V 6 bases short and J 3 bases short, with 6 bases between. CDR3 length: 13 amino acids. From germline, CDR1 is SGHTA and CDR2 FQGTGA. The chain's CDR3 is CASRQDYNSPLHF. The CDR3 DNA sequence: TGTGCCAGCAGACAGGACTATAATTCACCCCTCCACTTT.

V gene TRBV9 combines with J gene TRBJ2-5; 9 bases map to TRBD2. This CDR3 comprises 15 residues. CDR1 is SGDLS and CDR2 is YYNGEE in the germline V gene. V shed 0 bases, J shed 5 bases, and the junction held 5 bases outside the gene matches. The CDR3 reads CASSVAGGRGETQYF. Written as DNA, the CDR3 is TGTGCCAGCAGCGTAGCTGGCGGGAGGGGGGAGACCCAGTACTTC.

The chain carries TRBV2 and TRBJ1-2; the match to TRBD1 covers 7 bases. J gave up 4 bases and V 4 bases, and 6 bases lay outside the gene matches. The CDR3 contains 14 residues. From germline, CDR1 is SNHLY and CDR2 FYNNEI. The DNA for the CDR3 is TGTGCCAGCAGTGCCGGGACAGAGATCTATGGCTACACCTTC. This encodes CASSAGTEIYGYTF.

The rearrangement joins TRBV19 to TRBJ1-1, with a possible D match to TRBD1 (5 bases). This CDR3 has 15 amino acids. The germline V and J ends were trimmed by 5 bases and 3 bases, with 16 bases remaining between them. CDR1 and CDR2 from the germline V gene are LNHDA and SQIVND (reference sequence). Here the CDR3 reads CASSSAQGRDTEAFF. In DNA form, the CDR3 reads TGTGCCAGTAGTTCCGCCCAGGGCAGGGACACTGAAGCTTTCTTT. Full variable domain (outside the CDR3, taken from reference TRBV19 and TRBJ1-1): DGGITQSPKYLFRKEGQNVTLSCEQNLNHDAMYWYRQDPGQGLRLIYYSQIVNDFQKGDIAEGYSVSREKKESFPLTVTSAQKNPTAFYLCASSSAQGRDTEAFFGQGTRLTVV.

The chain uses TRBV15 and TRBJ2-5; 8 nucleotides line up with TRBD2. There are 15 residues in the CDR3. J gave up 5 bases and V 0 bases, and 5 bases lay outside the gene matches. Germline V gene data show CDR1 as LNHNV and CDR2 as YYDKDF (reference sequence). The CDR3 sequence is CATSRDGGASETQYF. CDR3 nucleotides: TGTGCCACCAGCAGAGACGGGGGGGCTTCGGAGACCCAGTACTTC.

This sequence joins TRBV6-2 or TRBV6-3 and TRBJ1-5; 10 bases align to TRBD1. In germline, CDR1 is MNHEY, CDR2 SVGEGT. The CDR3 covers 18 residues. With 6 bases clipped from V and 4 bases from J, the junction kept 15 bases outside the gene matches. The CDR3 sequence: CASSHRATGGFGNQPQHF. As DNA, the CDR3 is TGTGCCAGCAGCCACAGGGCGACAGGGGGCTTTGGAAATCAGCCCCAGCATTTT.

The chain links TRBV7-9 to TRBJ2-7; 9 bases line up with TRBD1. Unmatched junction bases numbered 7, after V lost 7 bases and J lost 0 bases. Looked up from germline, CDR1 is SEHNR and CDR2 is FQNEAQ (reference sequence). The CDR3 consists of 15 residues. This CDR3 is CASNGQGPVSYEQYF. Here the CDR3 DNA reads TGTGCCAGCAATGGACAGGGGCCCGTCTCCTACGAGCAGTACTTC.

This chain joins TRBV3-1 (or the pseudogene TRBV3-2) and TRBJ2-1, with TRBD2 identical over 11 bases. CDR3 length: 17 residues. Germline V gene lookup returns CDR1 LGHDT and CDR2 YNNKEL (reference sequence). V lost 1 base to trimming and J lost 5 bases; unmatched junction nucleotides: 7. Written as DNA, the CDR3 is TGTGCCAGCAGCCAAGCCCGTGGACTAGCGGGTAACAATGAGCAGTTCTTC. Its translation is CASSQARGLAGNNEQFF.

The rearrangement joins TRBV4-2 to TRBJ2-2, with a tentative D call TRBD2 (6 bases). Germline-derived CDR1 and CDR2 are LGHNA and YNFKEQ. CDR3 size: 15 residues. The V gene lost 7 bases and the J gene lost 6 bases, with 18 bases spanning the gap. CDR3 coding DNA: TGTGCCAGCACGCTTGGAGGGCCTGCCGCCGGGGAGCTGTTTTTT. It is translated as CASTLGGPAAGELFF.

The chain combines TRBV7-8 with TRBJ2-2; TRBD2 is a possible D gene (5 bases). The CDR3 extends over 16 amino acids. Trimming left V 4 bases short and J 6 bases short, with 18 bases between. From germline, CDR1 is SGHVS and CDR2 FQNEAQ. In nucleotides, the CDR3 is TGTGCCAGCAGCTCACGGATCGGGATTGGACCCGGGGAGCTGTTTTTT. As protein: CASSSRIGIGPGELFF.

The CDR3 spells CASSLFRRGESPLHF. The DNA of the CDR3 is TGTGCCAGCTCCCTCTTCCGCAGGGGGGAGTCACCCCTCCACTTT. The rearrangement uses TRBV6-5 and TRBJ1-6, with 7 bases identical to TRBD1. The V and J ends lost 8 bases and 10 bases, in that order; junction bases with no gene match: 14. The CDR3 consists of 15 residues. Germline values: CDR1 MNHEY, CDR2 SVGAGI.

V usage is TRBV20-1 and J usage is TRBJ2-7, with no clear D. The CDR3 loop spans 11 amino acids. V lost 0 bases, J lost 4 bases, and 4 bases lay in between. CDR1 DFQATT and CDR2 SNEGSKA come from the germline V gene (reference sequence). The chain's CDR3 is CSARDLYEQYF. The CDR3, as DNA: TGCAGTGCTAGAGATCTGTACGAGCAGTACTTC.

The chain is built from TRBV6-6 and TRBJ2-7, with 8 bases that match TRBD2. The CDR3 is 15 residues long. CDR1 MNHNY and CDR2 SVGAGI come from the germline V gene (reference sequence). V was clipped by 3 bases and J by 0 bases; unmatched bases: 4. The CDR3 region has the DNA TGTGCCAGCAGTTATAATAGCGGGGTCTCCTACGAGCAGTACTTC. Translated, it gives CASSYNSGVSYEQYF.

The gene calls are TRBV3-1 (or the pseudogene TRBV3-2) and TRBJ1-4; 10 bases match TRBD1. Per the germline V gene, CDR1 is LGHDT and CDR2 is YNNKEL (reference sequence). V lost 3 bases and J lost 12; bases outside the gene matches: 7. The CDR3 sequence is 14 residues long. The CDR3 region has the DNA TGTGCCAGCAGCCACTCGGGACAGGGGTTGGAACTGTTTTTT. Amino acid sequence: CASSHSGQGLELFF.

V gene TRBV15 combines with J gene TRBJ2-5; the D gene is possibly TRBD1 (5 bases). The CDR3 has 13 amino acids. Looked up from germline, CDR1 is LNHNV and CDR2 is YYDKDF (reference sequence). V was trimmed by 3 bases and J by 4 bases, leaving 9 bases between them. This CDR3 reads CATSSSTGETQYF. CDR3 coding DNA: TGTGCCACCAGCAGTTCCACAGGAGAGACCCAGTACTTC.

This clone appeared once. The chain links TRBV10-3 to TRBJ1-5, with unresolved D. Trimming stripped 3 bases from V and 3 bases from J, with 6 bases between. The CDR3 runs 13 residues. Germline V gene lookup returns CDR1 ENHRY and CDR2 SYGVKD. The DNA for the CDR3 is TGTGCCATCAGTGAACAGCACAATCAGCCCCAGCATTTT. Translation gives CAISEQHNQPQHF.

The chain couples TRBV5-1 to TRBJ2-1; the D is unclear. The CDR3 is 15 residues long. Between the trimmed V and J ends, which lost 4 bases and 0 bases, there was a span of 11 bases. From germline, CDR1 is SGHRS and CDR2 YFSETQ. The CDR3 sequence: CASSANPSSYNEQFF. CDR3 nucleotide sequence: TGCGCCAGCAGCGCGAACCCTAGCTCCTACAATGAGCAGTTCTTC.

This clone was counted between two and nine times. The V gene is TRBV19, the J gene TRBJ2-1; TRBD1 is a possible D gene (6 bases). Germline loops: CDR1 LNHDA, CDR2 SQIVND (reference sequence). This CDR3 comprises 12 residues. V gave up 1 base and J gave up 12 bases, with 10 bases separating them. The CDR3: CASSIVGGWQFF. CDR3 sequence (DNA): TGTGCCAGTAGTATAGTTGGGGGCTGGCAGTTCTTC. Variable domain in full (rest from reference TRBV19 and TRBJ2-1): DGGITQSPKYLFRKEGQNVTLSCEQNLNHDAMYWYRQDPGQGLRLIYYSQIVNDFQKGDIAEGYSVSREKKESFPLTVTSAQKNPTAFYLCASSIVGGWQFFGPGTRLTVL.

The genes are TRBV3-1 (or the pseudogene TRBV3-2) and TRBJ1-3; D remains ambiguous. Per germline, CDR1 LGHDT and CDR2 YNNKEL (reference sequence). The CDR3 is made up of 15 amino acids. The V end lost 4 bases, the J end lost 2 bases, and 12 bases lay between the germline ends. CDR3 nucleotides: TGTGCCAGCAGCCCTGGGCAGGCCACTGGAAACACCATATATTTT. Its translation is CASSPGQATGNTIYF.

This sequence joins TRBV4-1 and TRBJ2-2; 7 bases map to TRBD1. V trimming: 7 bases; J trimming: 6 bases; junction bases outside the gene matches: 8. CDR1 is MGHRA, CDR2 YSYEKL, per germline. The CDR3 is 14 amino acids. The chain's CDR3 is CASTETGESGELFF. For the CDR3, the DNA is TGCGCCAGCACGGAAACAGGGGAATCCGGGGAGCTGTTTTTT.

This sequence joins TRBV7-9 and TRBJ1-6; 10 bases align to TRBD1. CDR3 length: 15 amino acids. The V gene end was trimmed by 5 bases and the J gene end by 7 bases; junction bases not matched to a gene: 5. Germline CDR1 SEHNR, CDR2 FQNEAQ (reference sequence). The CDR3 region has the DNA TGTGCCAGCAGCGACAGGGGGCTGGAGAATTCACCCCTCCACTTT. This translates into CASSDRGLENSPLHF.

This rearrangement joins TRBV15 to TRBJ1-4, with D maybe TRBD1 (5 bases). The ends were cut back, 5 bases at V and 0 bases at J, with 10 bases in the middle. Germline V lookup: CDR1 LNHNV, CDR2 YYDKDF (reference sequence). The CDR3 is 15 residues long. CDR3 residues: CATSQGQATNEKLFF. Here the CDR3 DNA reads TGTGCCACCAGCCAGGGCCAAGCAACTAATGAAAAACTGTTTTTT.

V usage is TRBV7-9 and J usage is TRBJ2-5; 11 nucleotides align to TRBD2. This CDR3 comprises 15 residues. Looked up from germline, CDR1 is SEHNR and CDR2 is FQNEAQ (reference sequence). V was clipped by 6 bases and J by 2 bases; unmatched bases: 5. CDR3 amino acids: CASRSSGGLQETQYF. The CDR3 nucleotides are TGTGCCAGCAGATCTAGCGGGGGGCTGCAAGAGACCCAGTACTTC. The whole variable domain, filled in from reference TRBV7-9 and TRBJ2-5, reads DTGVSQNPRHKITKRGQNVTFRCDPISEHNRLYWYRQTLGQGPEFLTYFQNEAQLEKSRLLSDRFSAERPKGSFSTLEIQRTEQGDSAMYLCASRSSGGLQETQYFGPGTRLLVL.

V and J are TRBV10-1 and TRBJ2-3, with D maybe TRBD1 (5 bases). The CDR3 contains 16 residues. V was clipped by 1 base and J by 8 bases, with 19 bases between them. Germline V gene sequence: CDR1 WNHNN, CDR2 SYGVQD (reference sequence). The CDR3 loop is CASSELKTRGALTQYF. The CDR3 region has the DNA TGCGCCAGCAGTGAGTTAAAGACAAGGGGCGCCCTTACGCAGTATTTT.